Presented here are 14 T cell receptor beta chains from one specimen sequenced in a study of blood T cell repertoires in COVID-19. The method was immunoSEQ multiplex PCR; TCRdb's version includes in-frame clones alone and lacks a portion of them. The sample consists of roughly 79,000 clones, 87% of them appearing once. What was sequenced was peripheral blood. Receptors originate from a woman aged 45-65 years with acute or convalescent COVID-19.

This rearrangement joins TRBV18 to TRBJ2-7, with TRBD1 identical over 7 bases. Germline loops: CDR1 KGHSH, CDR2 LQKENI. The V gene end was trimmed by 6 bases and the J gene end by 8 bases; junction bases not matched to a gene: 10. The CDR3 is made up of 13 amino acids. CDR3 nucleotides: TGTGCCAGCTCGTCGGGACAGAATCAGAAGCAGTACTTC. Protein product: CASSSGQNQKQYF.

This clone is a singleton in its sample. J is TRBJ2-1 and V is TRBV2; 12 bases fit TRBD2. The germline V gene encodes CDR1 SNHLY and CDR2 FYNNEI. V lost 6 bases, J lost 6 bases, and 6 bases stayed unmatched. The CDR3 totals 15 residues. CDR3 in amino acids: CASRILAGGPNEQFF. CDR3 nucleotides: TGTGCCAGCAGGATCCTAGCGGGGGGGCCCAATGAGCAGTTCTTC.

The chain combines TRBV18 with TRBJ2-3; 8 bases fit TRBD2. The CDR3 has 16 amino acids. Trimming at V came to 5 bases and at J to 1 base, leaving 8 bases not matched to a gene. Germline values: CDR1 KGHSH, CDR2 LQKENI. CDR3 amino acids: CASSSSGGLGTDTQYF. In DNA, the CDR3 is TGTGCCAGCTCATCGAGCGGGGGCCTAGGCACAGATACGCAGTATTTT. The full variable domain, rest sourced from reference TRBV18 and TRBJ2-3, is NAGVMQNPRHLVRRRGQEARLRCSPMKGHSHVYWYRQLPEEGLKFMVYLQKENIIDESGMPKERFSAEFPKEGPSILRIQQVVRGDSAAYFCASSSSGGLGTDTQYFGPGTRLTVL.

This clone was detected once. The chain employs TRBV6-5 and TRBJ1-2; D unclear. V dropped 7 bases and J dropped 5 bases, with 8 bases sitting between them. The CDR3 has 11 amino acids. Germline V gene lookup returns CDR1 MNHEY and CDR2 SVGAGI. CDR3: CASNKEYGYTF. In nucleotides, the CDR3 is TGTGCCAGCAATAAAGAGTATGGCTACACCTTC.

The rearrangement joins TRBV3-1 (or the pseudogene TRBV3-2) to TRBJ1-2, with D possibly TRBD1 on 6 matching bases. The CDR3 runs to 15 residues. V lost 1 base, J lost 2 bases, and 11 bases lay in between. Germline values: CDR1 LGHDT, CDR2 YNNKEL (reference sequence). The CDR3 here is CASSQGGGQNYGYTF. Here the CDR3 DNA reads TGTGCCAGCAGCCAAGGGGGGGGGCAGAACTATGGCTACACCTTC.

This chain connects TRBV7-9 to TRBJ1-5, with 9 bases lining up with TRBD1. CDR1 and CDR2 (germline): SEHNR, FQNEAQ (reference sequence). V lost 5 bases to trimming and J lost 2 bases; unmatched junction nucleotides: 7. The CDR3 is 16 amino acids. The CDR3 sequence is CASSLGTGKGNQPQHF. CDR3 DNA sequence: TGTGCCAGCAGCCTAGGGACAGGGAAGGGCAATCAGCCCCAGCATTTT.

This clone was counted a single time. This CDR3 is CATSFGAGTDTQYF. The CDR3, as DNA: TGTGCCACTTCGTTTGGAGCGGGCACAGATACGCAGTATTTT. The chain joins TRBV11-1 to TRBJ2-3; possibly TRBD2 for D (5 bases). Looked up from germline, CDR1 is SGHAT and CDR2 is FQDESV (reference sequence). Trimming shortened V by 10 bases and J by 1 base, and 15 bases separated the two germline ends. The CDR3 extends over 14 amino acids.

This chain connects TRBV7-2 to TRBJ1-3; no reliable D call. V was clipped by 2 bases and J by 2 bases, with 10 bases between them. The CDR3 spans 15 residues. From germline, CDR1 is SGHTA and CDR2 FQGNSA. The CDR3 loop reads CASSLRPDTGNTIYF. Here the CDR3 DNA reads TGTGCCAGCAGCTTAAGGCCAGACACTGGAAACACCATATATTTT.

This clone is a singleton in its sample. This chain joins TRBV27 and TRBJ2-7, with D possibly matching TRBD1 (6 bases). Trimming pared 6 bases from V and 3 bases from J, leaving 12 bases between. This CDR3 is 13 amino acids long. Per the germline V gene, CDR1 is MNHEY and CDR2 is SMNVEV (reference sequence). CDR3 in DNA: TGTGCCAGCAGCCGCGTACAGGGCTACGAGCAGTACTTC. It translates to CASSRVQGYEQYF.

The genes are TRBV11-2 and TRBJ1-4; TRBD1 matches 9 bases. This CDR3 is built from 18 residues. Germline V CDR1 and CDR2: SGHAT, FQNNGV. V lost 5 bases to trimming and J lost 7 bases; unmatched junction nucleotides: 17. CDR3 region: CASSPSPRQGERGEKLFF. The CDR3, as DNA: TGTGCCAGCAGCCCTTCGCCCCGACAGGGGGAGAGGGGTGAAAAACTGTTTTTT. Filled out from reference TRBV11-2 and TRBJ1-4, the complete variable domain reads EAGVAQSPRYKIIEKRQSVAFWCNPISGHATLYWYQQILGQGPKLLIQFQNNGVVDDSQLPKDRFSAERLKGVDSTLKIQPAKLEDSAVYLCASSPSPRQGERGEKLFFGSGTQLSVL.

The chain carries TRBV19 and TRBJ1-1; possible D gene TRBD1, 6 bases. CDR1 and CDR2 (germline): LNHDA, SQIVND (reference sequence). V was trimmed by 2 bases and J by 9 bases, leaving 19 bases between them. The CDR3 consists of 15 residues. The DNA of the CDR3 is TGTGCCAGTAGTATATCTGCCTGGGACAATATGAAAGCTTTCTTT. This codes for CASSISAWDNMKAFF.

The genes are TRBV10-2 and TRBJ2-7, with D unclear. The CDR3 loop spans 13 amino acids. The V and J ends lost 5 bases and 3 bases respectively, with 11 bases between them. Germline lookup yields CDR1 WSHSY and CDR2 SAAADI. CDR3 loop: CASSRSEVYEQYF. The DNA of the CDR3 is TGCGCCAGCAGTCGGTCAGAGGTCTACGAGCAGTACTTC.

The J gene is TRBJ1-6, the V gene TRBV7-9; D is uncertain. The CDR3 consists of 13 residues. CDR1 is SEHNR and CDR2 is FQNEAQ in the germline V gene (reference sequence). The V and J ends lost 6 bases and 4 bases respectively, with 7 bases between them. This chain's CDR3 is CASSAGYNSPLHF. CDR3 in DNA: TGTGCCAGCAGTGCCGGTTATAATTCACCCCTCCACTTT.

V is TRBV4-2 and J is TRBJ2-3, with 9 positions matching TRBD2. V lost 0 bases, J lost 5 bases, and 9 bases stayed unmatched. Germline CDR1 is LGHNA and CDR2 is YNFKEQ. This CDR3 is built from 17 residues. CDR3 loop: CASSQDTAGGPEDTQYF. The CDR3 DNA reads TGTGCCAGCAGCCAAGATACCGCGGGAGGGCCAGAAGATACGCAGTATTTT.